This TCR beta chain stems from a study of T cells in Graves' hyperthyroidism and ophthalmopathy. TCR beta CDR3 region amplification was performed from RNA transcripts. The TCR CDR3 was amplified in a first-round RT-PCR using the HTBI primer set. TCRdb processed the multiplex PCR reads anew with MiXCR; each CDR3 protein has one entry. The sample lists a few hundred thousand distinct CDR3 sequences; approximately 14% were seen once. It was uncontrolled infection, other autoimmune disease, pregnancy or lactation that excluded patients. This clonotype was found many times. Its cognate antigen is unknown. Regarding the study as a whole: Ophthalmopathy was distinguished from stable hyperthyroidism by 13 V-J signatures. Among thyroid clonotypes expanded above 0.001, most also appeared in blood.

The sequenced sample consisted of blood. The sequence derives from a woman aged 25 to 39 with Graves' ophthalmopathy.

The DNA for the CDR3 is TGTGCCAGCACCCGGGGGGTGAACTATGGCTACACCTTC. It yields the protein CASTRGVNYGYTF. The chain is built from TRBV27 and TRBJ1-2, with D tentatively TRBD1 (5 bases). Germline V gives CDR1 MNHEY, CDR2 SMNVEV (reference sequence). The V and J ends lost 7 bases and 2 bases respectively, with 11 bases between them. CDR3 length: 13 residues.